Below, one TCR beta chain is given with its context. It has no known antigen specificity. Per-base quality was not reported, and no clone a single base away is much larger than it. Peripheral blood CD8+ and CD4+ T cells from healthy donors, Susac syndrome patients and multiple sclerosis patients were profiled using high-throughput TCR beta sequencing. The multiple sclerosis controls were treatment-naive patients whose relapsing-remitting disease, either stable or active, fulfilled the revised McDonald criteria. Bulk CD8+ and CD4+ T cells were purified magnetically by negative isolation, whereas CD8+ TEMRA cells were enriched by FACS. Blood was collected in EDTA tubes and processed within 24 hours, with PBMCs isolated through density gradient centrifugation. PBMCs intended for TCR sequencing were frozen in liquid nitrogen and were later thawed in a 37 degrees C water bath. The sorted or isolated CD4+, CD8+ and CD8+ TEMRA cells had a purity of 90% or higher.

This record belongs to a study of CD8 T cells in Susac syndrome (dated by TCRdb to between 2019 and 2020). Some background on the complete study: Repertoire sequencing was used to test whether CD8+ T cell activation and differentiation in Susac syndrome was antigen driven.

RNA was extracted with the RNeasy kit and about 0.5 to 1 ug was reverse transcribed using random hexamers. TCR beta CDR3 regions were amplified with the immunoSEQ multiplex PCR assay covering 54 Vbeta and 13 Jbeta segments. PCR amplification bias was corrected by using a synthetic template baseline for primer optimization and computational correction. Per the original workflow: Reads were annotated to V, D and J genes according to IMGT and were analyzed with immunoSEQ Analyzer, with only productive sequences retained. Clonality was computed as one minus Shannon entropy normalized by log2 of the number of productive unique sequences. Public and private clones were assessed among the 100 most prevalent clones of each patient and control. A clone was defined as Susac-specific if it was absent from the healthy and MS cohorts, from more than 850 published viral clones and from other ImmuneACCESS disease sequences. The public reads were reprocessed in TCRdb via fastp at Q25 and MiXCR, keeping in-frame beta chains. All rows with the same CDR3 protein become a single entry with the most common DNA and genes. None of the V and J calls come from the authors' own analysis; TCRdb made them. Present in this sample are over 200,000 distinct CDR3 sequences, 95% of which were seen just once. The top ten constitute 0.082% of the sample.

Ends trimmed: V by 6 bases, J by 9 bases; bases unmatched to a gene: 12. From its cysteine to its phenylalanine, the CDR3 spans 14 amino acids. Only the CDR3 portion is preserved as DNA: 42 bases, with reading frame beginning at the first base. The germline V gene gives CDR1 as SQVTM and CDR2 as ANQGSEA. General findings and caveats noted by the study authors: The number of individuals in the TCR sequencing and HLA analysis was recognized as being relatively small.

Input material: CD4+ T cells from PBMCs. This sequence originates from a human donor with multiple sclerosis. The V gene is TRBV29-1 and the J gene is TRBJ2-3; 10 nucleotides in the junction match TRBD2. CDR3 protein: CSVQSGGARGTQYF. The nucleotide sequence reads TGCAGCGTGCAGAGCGGGGGGGCAAGGGGGACGCAGTATTTT.